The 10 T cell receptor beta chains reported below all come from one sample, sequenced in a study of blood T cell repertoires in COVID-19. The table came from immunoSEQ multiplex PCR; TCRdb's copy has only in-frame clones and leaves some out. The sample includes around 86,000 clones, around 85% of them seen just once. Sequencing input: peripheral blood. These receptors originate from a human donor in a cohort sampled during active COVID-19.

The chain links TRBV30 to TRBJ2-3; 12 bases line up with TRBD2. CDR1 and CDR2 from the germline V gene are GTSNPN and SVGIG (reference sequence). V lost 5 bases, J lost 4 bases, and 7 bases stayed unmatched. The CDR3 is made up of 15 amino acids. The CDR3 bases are TGTGCCTGGTCCTTTGGGACTAGCGGGCCAGATACGCAGTATTTT. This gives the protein CAWSFGTSGPDTQYF.

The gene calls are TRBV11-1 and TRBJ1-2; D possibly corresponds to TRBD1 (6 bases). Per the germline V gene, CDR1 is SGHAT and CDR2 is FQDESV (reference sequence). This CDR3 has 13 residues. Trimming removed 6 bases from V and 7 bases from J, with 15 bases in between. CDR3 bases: TGTGCCAGCAGTTTCGACAGGACTGGTGGCTACACCTTC. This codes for CASSFDRTGGYTF.

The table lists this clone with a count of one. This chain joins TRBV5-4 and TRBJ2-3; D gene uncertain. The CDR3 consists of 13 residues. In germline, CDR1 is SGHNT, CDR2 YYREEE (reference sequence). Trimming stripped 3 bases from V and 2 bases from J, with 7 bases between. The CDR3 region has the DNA TGTGCCAGCAGCTCGGTTCTCACAGATACGCAGTATTTT. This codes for CASSSVLTDTQYF. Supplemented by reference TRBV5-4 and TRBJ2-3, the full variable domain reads ETGVTQSPTHLIKTRGQQVTLRCSSQSGHNTVSWYQQALGQGPQFIFQYYREEENGRGNFPPRFSGLQFPNYSSELNVNALELDDSALYLCASSSVLTDTQYFGPGTRLTVL.

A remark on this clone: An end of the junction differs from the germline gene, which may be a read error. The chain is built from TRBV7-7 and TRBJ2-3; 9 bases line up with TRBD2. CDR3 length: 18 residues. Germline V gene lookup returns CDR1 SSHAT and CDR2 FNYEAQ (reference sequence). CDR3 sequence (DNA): TGTGCTAGCAGCTTAGAAGTTGCGGCGGGGGGGTTTGCGGATACGCAGTATTTT. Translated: CASSLEVAAGGFADTQYF.

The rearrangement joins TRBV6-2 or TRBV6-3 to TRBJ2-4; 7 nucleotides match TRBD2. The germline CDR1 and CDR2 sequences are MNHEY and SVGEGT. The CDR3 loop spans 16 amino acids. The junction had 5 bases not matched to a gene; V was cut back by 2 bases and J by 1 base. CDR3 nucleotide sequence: TGTGCCAGCAGTTACGCGGGAGCGGGGGCCAAAAACATTCAGTACTTC. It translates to CASSYAGAGAKNIQYF.

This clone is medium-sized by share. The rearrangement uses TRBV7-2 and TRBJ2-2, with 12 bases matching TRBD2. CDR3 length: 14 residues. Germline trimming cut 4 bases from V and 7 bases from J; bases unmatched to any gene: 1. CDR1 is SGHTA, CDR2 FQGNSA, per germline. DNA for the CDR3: TGTGCCAGCAGCTCGACTAGCGGGAGCGGGGAGCTGTTTTTT. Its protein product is CASSSTSGSGELFF.

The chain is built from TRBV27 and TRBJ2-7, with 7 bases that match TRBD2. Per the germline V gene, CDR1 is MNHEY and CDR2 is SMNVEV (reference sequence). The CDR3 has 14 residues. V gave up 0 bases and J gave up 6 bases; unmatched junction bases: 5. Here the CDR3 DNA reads TGTGCCAGCAGTTTATCGGTAAGCGGGATCGAGCAGTACTTC. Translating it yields CASSLSVSGIEQYF.

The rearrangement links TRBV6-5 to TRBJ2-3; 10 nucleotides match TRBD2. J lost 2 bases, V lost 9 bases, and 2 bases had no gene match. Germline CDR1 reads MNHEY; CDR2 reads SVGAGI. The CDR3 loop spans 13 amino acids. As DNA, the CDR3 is TGTGCCAGTAGCGGGGGGCACACAGATACGCAGTATTTT. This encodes CASSGGHTDTQYF.

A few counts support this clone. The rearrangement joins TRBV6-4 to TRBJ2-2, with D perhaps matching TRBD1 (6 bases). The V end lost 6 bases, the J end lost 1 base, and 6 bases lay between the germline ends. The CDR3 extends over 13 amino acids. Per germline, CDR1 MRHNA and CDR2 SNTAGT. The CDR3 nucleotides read TGTGCCAGCAGACAGGGGAACACCGGGGAGCTGTTTTTT. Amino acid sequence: CASRQGNTGELFF.

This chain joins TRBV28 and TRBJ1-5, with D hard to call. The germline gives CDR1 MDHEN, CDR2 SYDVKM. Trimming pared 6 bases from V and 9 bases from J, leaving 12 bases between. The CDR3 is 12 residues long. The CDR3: CASRSGGGPQHF. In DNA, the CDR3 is TGTGCCAGCAGGTCCGGTGGTGGGCCCCAGCATTTT.